Below, 19 T cell receptor beta chains from the same sample are listed, as sequenced in a study of blood T cell repertoires in COVID-19. The protocol was immunoSEQ multiplex PCR, while the TCRdb copy is restricted to in-frame clones and leaves out a portion. This table holds 180,000 or so clones, about nine tenths found once. The material sequenced was peripheral blood. The receptors shown here come from a man aged 65-85 years with acute or convalescent COVID-19.

The chain employs TRBV18 and TRBJ2-5; 7 positions agree with TRBD1. The germline V gene has CDR1 KGHSH and CDR2 LQKENI. The CDR3 extends over 15 amino acids. Unmatched junction bases numbered 12, after V lost 6 bases and J lost 5 bases. CDR3 in amino acids: CASSRRNTGVETQYF. Here the CDR3 DNA reads TGTGCCAGCTCCCGACGTAACACAGGGGTGGAGACCCAGTACTTC.

V usage is TRBV3-1 (or the pseudogene TRBV3-2) and J usage is TRBJ2-7; 10 positions match TRBD1. CDR1 LGHDT and CDR2 YNNKEL come from the germline V gene (reference sequence). Trimming took 1 base from V and 0 from J; bases not matched to a gene: 6. CDR3 length: 17 residues. The CDR3 region is CASSQGQGAPSSYEQYF. CDR3 DNA: TGTGCCAGCAGCCAAGGACAGGGGGCACCCAGCTCCTACGAGCAGTACTTC.

The rearrangement joins TRBV6-5 to TRBJ2-7, with 8 positions matching TRBD2. The CDR3 has 14 amino acids. J lost 5 bases, V lost 6 bases, and 9 bases had no gene match. Germline-derived CDR1 and CDR2 are MNHEY and SVGAGI. The DNA of the CDR3 is TGTGCCAGCAGCCGGGGGGGCGCGTCTAACGAGCAGTACTTC. Translation: CASSRGGASNEQYF.

The V call is TRBV19, the J call TRBJ2-1, with TRBD2 matching over 11 bases. The CDR3 length is 13 residues. Germline loops: CDR1 LNHDA, CDR2 SQIVND (reference sequence). The J segment lost 9 bases and the V segment lost 7 bases, leaving 5 bases of the junction unmatched. The CDR3 reads CASIAGGLGEQFF. CDR3 DNA sequence: TGTGCCAGTATAGCGGGAGGGCTTGGTGAGCAGTTCTTC.

This clone has ten or more counts. The chain links TRBV30 to TRBJ2-3, with 10 positions matching TRBD2. CDR1 GTSNPN and CDR2 SVGIG come from the germline V gene (reference sequence). Trimming took 4 bases from V and 1 from J; bases not matched to a gene: 5. The CDR3 has 15 amino acids. The CDR3 protein is CAWNIGLAGTDTQYF. The CDR3 nucleotides are TGTGCCTGGAATATAGGACTAGCGGGCACAGATACGCAGTATTTT.

This rearrangement joins TRBV27 to TRBJ2-3; D is undetermined. This CDR3 is built from 14 residues. Per germline, CDR1 MNHEY and CDR2 SMNVEV (reference sequence). The V end lost 0 bases, the J end lost 0 bases, and 4 bases lay between the germline ends. This chain's CDR3 is CASSLSGSTDTQYF. CDR3 in DNA: TGTGCCAGCAGTTTATCCGGGAGCACAGATACGCAGTATTTT.

The chain links TRBV6-5 to TRBJ2-3, with 10 bases lining up with TRBD2. Germline-derived CDR1 and CDR2 are MNHEY and SVGAGI. The trim removed 7 bases at V and 3 bases at J, leaving 1 base unmatched. The CDR3 is 13 amino acids. The CDR3 DNA reads as TGTGCCAGCACACTAGCGGGGACAGATACGCAGTATTTT. Protein sequence: CASTLAGTDTQYF.

This clone was seen a single time. This chain uses TRBV28 with TRBJ1-4, with TRBD1 identical over 7 bases. The CDR3 runs to 15 residues. The V segment lost 5 bases and the J segment 7 bases; nucleotides outside the gene matches: 10. CDR1 and CDR2 from the germline V gene are MDHEN and SYDVKM. DNA for the CDR3: TGTGCCAGCAGTCCCAACAGGGGAGTTACTGAAAAACTGTTTTTT. It translates to CASSPNRGVTEKLFF.

The V gene is TRBV19, the J gene TRBJ2-1, with 7 bases that match TRBD1. V was pared by 7 bases and J by 10 bases, with 7 bases of the junction left unmatched. Germline V gives CDR1 LNHDA, CDR2 SQIVND (reference sequence). The CDR3 runs 12 residues. DNA of the CDR3: TGTGCCAGTAACACCGGCAGGGGGGAGCAGTTCTTC. This encodes CASNTGRGEQFF.

Comments on this clone: The identical CDR3 is also encoded by other nucleotide sequences in the sample. The gene calls are TRBV27 and TRBJ2-7; weak D call: TRBD1 (6 bases). V was shortened by 4 bases and J by 2 bases, with 15 bases between the two germline ends. The germline CDR1 and CDR2 sequences are MNHEY and SMNVEV (reference sequence). CDR3 length: 15 amino acids. The CDR3 region has the DNA TGTGCCAGCAGTTCCCCTCTGACAGGTACCTACGAGCAGTACTTC. Translated, it gives CASSSPLTGTYEQYF.

The chain links TRBV4-3 to TRBJ1-6; D is unresolved. The germline CDR1 and CDR2 sequences are LGHNA and YSLEER. This CDR3 is 15 amino acids long. Trimming cost V 3 bases and J 9 bases, with 15 bases left between them. The CDR3 region is CASSHRKGDSSPLHF. CDR3 nucleotide sequence: TGCGCCAGCAGCCATCGGAAAGGAGATAGTTCACCCCTCCACTTT.

V gene TRBV5-1 combines with J gene TRBJ2-5; 9 bases map to TRBD1. With V trimmed by 3 bases and J by 4 bases, 1 base remained unmatched. The germline gives CDR1 SGHRS, CDR2 YFSETQ. This CDR3 has 13 residues. CDR3 residues: CASSWDRAETQYF. As DNA, the CDR3 is TGCGCCAGCAGCTGGGACAGGGCAGAGACCCAGTACTTC.

The chain is built from TRBV3-1 (or the pseudogene TRBV3-2) and TRBJ2-3; tentative D call: TRBD1 (5 bases). CDR3 length: 17 amino acids. V was trimmed by 1 base and J by 6 bases, leaving 20 bases between them. In germline, CDR1 is LGHDT, CDR2 YNNKEL (reference sequence). Here the CDR3 reads CASSQAFVGRGTDTQYF. CDR3 nucleotides: TGTGCCAGCAGCCAAGCATTCGTCGGTAGGGGAACGGATACGCAGTATTTT.

The chain recombines TRBV10-2 with TRBJ2-7; 9 bases match TRBD2. V trimming: 2 bases; J trimming: 7 bases; junction bases outside the gene matches: 3. This CDR3 comprises 13 residues. Germline assignment: CDR1 WSHSY and CDR2 SAAADI. CDR3 bases: TGCGCCAGCAGTGAGGGACTAGCGTGGGAGCAGTACTTC. Residues: CASSEGLAWEQYF.

V is TRBV29-1 and J is TRBJ2-5; the D gene is possibly TRBD1 (6 bases). In germline, CDR1 is SQVTM, CDR2 ANQGSEA. Trimming left V 4 bases short and J 4 bases short, with 16 bases between. This CDR3 contains 14 residues. CDR3 residues: CSVAGDNPRETQYF. In DNA, the CDR3 is TGCAGCGTTGCAGGGGACAACCCCCGAGAGACCCAGTACTTC.

This clone has a single count. V gene TRBV28 combines with J gene TRBJ1-4; 7 nucleotides agree with TRBD1. The CDR3 sequence is 15 residues long. J was trimmed by 8 bases and V by 5 bases; bases with no gene match: 11. The V gene's germline CDR1 is MDHEN and CDR2 SYDVKM. The CDR3 protein is CASSAPDRVGEKLFF. In DNA form, the CDR3 reads TGTGCCAGCAGTGCACCCGACAGGGTAGGAGAAAAACTGTTTTTT.

The V and J genes are TRBV2 and TRBJ1-5, with unresolved D. The CDR3 sequence is 14 residues long. From germline, CDR1 is SNHLY and CDR2 FYNNEI. V gave up 3 bases and J gave up 2 bases, with 8 bases separating them. The CDR3 DNA is TGTGCCAGCAGTGAGGGCTCGGGCAATCAGCCCCAGCATTTT. This codes for CASSEGSGNQPQHF.

The genes are TRBV3-1 (or the pseudogene TRBV3-2) and TRBJ2-5; 7 positions agree with TRBD1. V shed 8 bases and J 2 bases; nucleotides not matched to a gene: 8. The CDR3 totals 14 residues. Germline V CDR1 and CDR2: LGHDT, YNNKEL (reference sequence). The chain's CDR3 is CASLPGQLQETQYF. CDR3 in DNA: TGTGCCAGCCTCCCGGGACAGTTACAAGAGACCCAGTACTTC.

This clone occurred a few times. V usage is TRBV2 and J usage is TRBJ1-5; a possible D gene is TRBD1 (5 bases). The germline V and J ends were trimmed by 7 bases and 6 bases, with 19 bases remaining between them. This CDR3 spans 15 amino acids. Germline V gene lookup returns CDR1 SNHLY and CDR2 FYNNEI. This CDR3 is CASTEAGGGVQPQHF. CDR3 DNA sequence: TGTGCCAGCACCGAAGCCGGAGGAGGGGTTCAGCCCCAGCATTTT. The full variable domain, in which reference TRBV2 and TRBJ1-5 provide the parts outside the CDR3, is EPEVTQTPSHQVTQMGQEVILRCVPISNHLYFYWYRQILGQKVEFLVSFYNNEISEKSEIFDDQFSVERPDGSNFTLKIRSTKLEDSAMYFCASTEAGGGVQPQHFGDGTRLSIL.